This TCR beta chain was sequenced during a study of monozygotic twins with inflammatory bowel disease. Each sample had eight separate cDNA synthesis reactions. With the 5' RACE reads reprocessed, TCRdb shows one record per CDR3 protein and no DNA. The table for this sample gives more than 75,000 distinct CDR3 sequences. Study conclusions and caveats: Twins with IBD were found to have lower TCRbeta diversity (inverse Simpson) than healthy co-twins. The data gave no support to a single strong IBD-associated signal or clonotype. Lower sharing of clonotypes with other individuals was seen in IBD patients than in healthy twins. This was most marked in patients showing signs of disease activity.

Note on this clonotype: The antigen is not known.

CDR3 length: 15 residues. The V gene's germline CDR1 is MNHNS and CDR2 SASEGT. Sequenced input: blood. The receptor was isolated from a human donor with ulcerative colitis or Crohn's disease, or a healthy co-twin of an affected twin (not recorded which). The gene calls are TRBV6-1 and TRBJ1-1; TCRdb selects TRBD1, and the lack of DNA leaves this call unchecked. The CDR3 sequence is CASKKTGTGETEAFF.